The T cell receptor (beta chain) under discussion was sequenced for a study of cytomegalovirus exposure and HLA in healthy donors. Study-wide results and caveats: The study put some 150 TCR beta chains on its list as cytomegalovirus-associated.

This CDR3 spans 11 amino acids. Germline assignment: CDR1 WSHSY and CDR2 SAAADI. V lost 4 bases and J 4 bases, leaving 4 bases between the germline ends. Note on this clone: What it binds is not known.

The PCR had 60 Vbeta and 13 Jbeta primers. The method was immunoSEQ multiplex PCR; TCRdb's version includes in-frame clones alone and lacks a portion of them. The sample has some 80,000 clones, more than 60% seen once. This clonotype was obtained from a man younger than 30 in good health and CMV-seropositive. The material sequenced was PBMCs. The rearrangement links TRBV10-2 to TRBJ1-1; unclear D gene. The CDR3 DNA reads as TGCGCCAGCAGTGTTCGCACTGAAGCTTTCTTT. Its translation is CASSVRTEAFF.